Listed here are 10 T cell receptor beta chains from one sample, sequenced in a study of blood T cell repertoires in COVID-19. The repertoire was sequenced with immunoSEQ multiplex PCR; TCRdb's copy has only in-frame clones and lacks some. There are about 130,000 clones in the sample; roughly 80% occur only once, and about 10% lies in the top ten. Sequencing was carried out using PBMCs or T cells enriched from blood (not recorded which). These receptors were collected from a man aged 45-60 years who had recovered from COVID-19.

The rearrangement uses TRBV19 and TRBJ2-5; 7 bases fit TRBD1. CDR1 LNHDA and CDR2 SQIVND come from the germline V gene (reference sequence). V was pared by 3 bases and J by 7 bases, with 5 bases of the junction left unmatched. CDR3 length: 13 residues. The CDR3 is CASSMGQWVTQYF. The DNA for the CDR3 is TGTGCCAGTAGTATGGGACAGTGGGTGACCCAGTACTTC.

V gene TRBV19 combines with J gene TRBJ1-5; 11 bases are shared with TRBD1. With V trimmed by 5 bases and J by 7 bases, 10 bases remained unmatched. CDR1 and CDR2 from the germline V gene are LNHDA and SQIVND (reference sequence). The CDR3 contains 16 residues. The CDR3 DNA is TGTGCCAGTAGTTCATTAGGACAGGGGGCGCGGCAGCCCCAGCATTTT. It specifies CASSSLGQGARQPQHF.

A note on this clone: A junction end diverges from the germline sequence, so it may reflect a read error. The chain employs TRBV28 and TRBJ2-3; the match to TRBD1 covers 11 bases. The germline V gene encodes CDR1 MDHEN and CDR2 SYDVKM. CDR3 length: 14 amino acids. This CDR3 reads CASSRTGGPTLSFW. The CDR3 DNA is TGTGCCAGCAGCAGGACAGGGGGCCCCACCTTATCTTTTTGG.

This clone was seen a few times. The V and J genes are TRBV13 and TRBJ1-5; maybe TRBD1 (5 bases). The CDR3 runs to 12 residues. V was pared by 4 bases and J by 6 bases, with 7 bases between. CDR1 is PRHDT and CDR2 is FYEKMQ in the germline V gene (reference sequence). In DNA, the CDR3 is TGTGCCAGCAGCTCAGGGAGTCAGCCCCAGCATTTT. Amino acids: CASSSGSQPQHF.

The rearrangement links TRBV12-3 or TRBV12-4 to TRBJ2-1; D remains ambiguous. V was trimmed by 4 bases and J by 8 bases, leaving 6 bases between them. The CDR3 runs to 11 residues. The CDR3 DNA reads TGTGCCAGCAGTTCCCTCTATGAGCAGTTCTTC. Encoded protein: CASSSLYEQFF.

This clone appeared once. The gene calls are TRBV28 and TRBJ1-1; the match to TRBD1 covers 8 bases. The germline V gene has CDR1 MDHEN and CDR2 SYDVKM. The CDR3 spans 14 residues. V shed 2 bases and J 5 bases; nucleotides not matched to a gene: 4. The CDR3 DNA follows: TGTGCCAGCAGTTTACAGGGGGCGTGGACTGAAGCTTTCTTT. This encodes CASSLQGAWTEAFF.

The chain couples TRBV6-5 to TRBJ2-5, with 7 bases identical to TRBD1. The CDR3 is 14 amino acids. V lost 8 bases to trimming and J lost 4 bases; unmatched junction nucleotides: 10. Germline assignment: CDR1 MNHEY and CDR2 SVGAGI. CDR3 protein: CASRRQGRRETQYF. The CDR3 nucleotides read TGTGCCAGCCGCAGACAGGGTCGAAGAGAGACCCAGTACTTC.

This clone was observed once. This chain links TRBV7-2 with TRBJ1-3; 8 bases match TRBD1. The V segment lost 5 bases and the J segment 3 bases; nucleotides outside the gene matches: 3. This CDR3 contains 14 residues. Germline CDR1 reads SGHTA; CDR2 reads FQGNSA. CDR3 coding DNA: TGTGCCAGCAGCCCACAGGGGGGTGGAAACACCATATATTTT. It encodes CASSPQGGGNTIYF.

The chain is built from TRBV7-9 and TRBJ1-4; D is uncertain. Trimming shortened V by 4 bases and J by 4 bases, and 13 bases separated the two germline ends. Looked up from germline, CDR1 is SEHNR and CDR2 is FQNEAQ (reference sequence). CDR3 size: 15 residues. CDR3 in DNA: TGTGCCAGCAGCTCGGAGAACCTCGATAATGAAAAACTGTTTTTT. It encodes CASSSENLDNEKLFF.

The rearrangement uses TRBV7-9 and TRBJ1-4; possible D gene TRBD1, 6 bases. V lost 8 bases and J 4 bases, leaving 14 bases between the germline ends. This CDR3 contains 14 residues. Looked up from germline, CDR1 is SEHNR and CDR2 is FQNEAQ (reference sequence). CDR3 region: CASGSGRGNEKLFF. The CDR3 bases are TGTGCCAGCGGCTCGGGCAGGGGTAATGAAAAACTGTTTTTT.